This TCR beta chain was sequenced during a study of CD8 T cells in ankylosing spondylitis. Study-level points and caveats: What appeared characteristic of ankylosing spondylitis blood was a TCR beta motif of about eight highly homologous variants.

Via MiXCR, TCRdb re-called the 5' RACE reads, giving one row per CDR3 protein. The table records 500,000 or so distinct CDR3 sequences, about 5.7% of them present only once. The CDR3 has 14 residues. Ten or more counts support this clonotype. What it binds is not known. Germline and junction disagree at one end, which may indicate a read error. Input material: blood, either unsorted or a sorted T cell fraction (not recorded which). The rearrangement links TRBV12-3 or TRBV12-4 to TRBJ2-7; 8 bases fit TRBD2. The clonotype was recovered from a male donor with ankylosing spondylitis. The CDR3 DNA sequence: TGTGCCAGCAGTATAGCGGGACTATCTTACGAGCAGTACTTC. As protein: CASSIAGLSYEQYF.